Listed below are T cell receptor beta chains from one sample, sequenced in a study of blood T cell repertoires in COVID-19. The table came from immunoSEQ multiplex PCR; TCRdb's copy has only in-frame clones and leaves some out. The table includes some 95,000 clones, 91% detected once. Material: peripheral blood. The receptors stem from a human donor with active COVID-19. The donor label of this sample is uncertain. The CDR3 runs from the conserved cysteine through the conserved F or W. D genes are given only for firm matches. Not all rows give a size; the values are once, few, many and, for expanded clones, a class.

clone size: -
D gene: -
J gene: TRBJ1-1
V gene: TRBV12-1
CDR3 length: 12
CDR3 protein: CASSFERAEAFF
CDR3 DNA: TGTGCCAGCAGCTTTGAGAGGGCCGAAGCTTTCTTT

clone size: -
D gene: -
J gene: TRBJ1-6
V gene: TRBV19
CDR3 length: 17
CDR3 protein: CASSTSGGHQVGSPLHF
CDR3 DNA: TGTGCCAGTAGTACGTCCGGGGGTCACCAAGTAGGTTCACCCCTCCACTTT

clone size: -
D gene: TRBD1
J gene: TRBJ1-2
V gene: TRBV7-2
CDR3 length: 15
CDR3 protein: CASSYDSGQVYGYTF
CDR3 DNA: TGTGCCAGCAGCTATGATTCGGGACAGGTCTATGGCTACACCTTC

clone size: -
D gene: -
J gene: TRBJ2-3
V gene: TRBV27
CDR3 length: 16
CDR3 protein: CASSSPTRGVRDTQYF
CDR3 DNA: TGTGCCAGCAGTTCCCCCACGCGGGGTGTCCGGGATACGCAGTATTTT

clone size: -
D gene: TRBD2
J gene: TRBJ2-1
V gene: TRBV11-2
CDR3 length: 14
CDR3 protein: CASSGRGGANEQFF
CDR3 DNA: TGTGCCAGCAGTGGGCGGGGGGGTGCCAATGAGCAGTTCTTC

clone size: -
D gene: -
J gene: TRBJ2-1
V gene: TRBV5-6
CDR3 length: 15
CDR3 protein: CASSLEGGPLGEQFF
CDR3 DNA: TGTGCCAGCAGCTTGGAAGGGGGACCCTTAGGTGAGCAGTTCTTC

clone size: -
D gene: -
J gene: TRBJ2-1
V gene: TRBV29-1
CDR3 length: 15
CDR3 protein: CSVAIGAGAYNEQFF
CDR3 DNA: TGCAGCGTCGCGATAGGAGCGGGCGCCTACAATGAGCAGTTCTTC

clone size: once
D gene: TRBD2
J gene: TRBJ2-3
V gene: TRBV6-2/TRBV6-3
CDR3 length: 17
CDR3 protein: CASSPPITGGKTDTQYF
CDR3 DNA: TGTGCCAGCAGTCCACCTATCACGGGGGGTAAGACAGATACGCAGTATTTT

clone size: once
D gene: -
J gene: TRBJ1-1
V gene: TRBV4-3
CDR3 length: 13
CDR3 protein: CASSQDWRAEAFF
CDR3 DNA: TGCGCCAGCAGCCAAGACTGGAGGGCTGAAGCTTTCTTT

clone size: few
D gene: TRBD2
J gene: TRBJ2-1
V gene: TRBV27
CDR3 length: 15
CDR3 protein: CASSSWTSGGNEQFF
CDR3 DNA: TGTGCCAGCAGTTCTTGGACTAGCGGGGGCAATGAGCAGTTCTTC

clone size: once
D gene: TRBD2
J gene: TRBJ2-2
V gene: TRBV5-1
CDR3 length: 17
CDR3 protein: CASSLTSGGADTGELFF
CDR3 DNA: TGCGCCAGCAGCTTGACTAGCGGGGGGGCCGACACCGGGGAGCTGTTTTTT

clone size: -
D gene: -
J gene: TRBJ2-7
V gene: TRBV7-8
CDR3 length: 13
CDR3 protein: CASSLEAGYEQYF
CDR3 DNA: TGTGCCAGCAGCTTAGAGGCAGGGTACGAGCAGTACTTC

clone size: -
D gene: -
J gene: TRBJ1-5
V gene: TRBV18
CDR3 length: 15
CDR3 protein: CASSPARGGGQPQHF
CDR3 DNA: TGTGCCAGCTCCCCTGCCCGGGGGGGAGGGCAGCCCCAGCATTTT

clone size: -
D gene: TRBD1
J gene: TRBJ1-1
V gene: TRBV10-1
CDR3 length: 15
CDR3 protein: CASSDPGRGFTEAFF
CDR3 DNA: TGCGCCAGCAGTGATCCGGGCAGGGGGTTCACTGAAGCTTTCTTT

clone size: once
D gene: -
J gene: TRBJ1-2
V gene: TRBV6-5
CDR3 length: 13
CDR3 protein: CASSSQGRVGYTF
CDR3 DNA: TGTGCCAGCAGTTCACAGGGTAGAGTGGGCTACACCTTC

clone size: -
D gene: TRBD1
J gene: TRBJ1-1
V gene: TRBV5-6
CDR3 length: 14
CDR3 protein: CASSFDRVPTEAFF
CDR3 DNA: TGTGCCAGCAGCTTCGACAGGGTCCCCACTGAAGCTTTCTTT

clone size: -
D gene: -
J gene: TRBJ1-1
V gene: TRBV3-1/TRBV3-2
CDR3 length: 14
CDR3 protein: CASSQDDRHTEAFF
CDR3 DNA: TGTGCCAGCAGCCAAGACGACAGGCACACTGAAGCTTTCTTT

clone size: once
D gene: -
J gene: TRBJ1-1
V gene: TRBV6-6
CDR3 length: 14
CDR3 protein: CASSDLTENTEAFF
CDR3 DNA: TGTGCCAGCAGTGATCTAACAGAGAACACTGAAGCTTTCTTT

clone size: -
D gene: -
J gene: TRBJ1-6
V gene: TRBV7-9
CDR3 length: 13
CDR3 protein: CASSPSQVSPLHF
CDR3 DNA: TGTGCCAGCAGCCCCTCCCAGGTTTCACCCCTCCACTTT

clone size: once
D gene: -
J gene: TRBJ2-7
V gene: TRBV11-2
CDR3 length: 17
CDR3 protein: CASSFLRGGTSRYEQYF
CDR3 DNA: TGTGCCAGCAGCTTTTTGAGGGGTGGGACATCCAGGTACGAGCAGTACTTC

clone size: -
D gene: TRBD1
J gene: TRBJ1-4
V gene: TRBV7-8
CDR3 length: 19
CDR3 protein: CASSLNPGTGGGIGEKLFF
CDR3 DNA: TGTGCCAGCAGCTTAAACCCCGGGACAGGGGGAGGGATAGGTGAAAAACTGTTTTTT

clone size: -
D gene: TRBD2
J gene: TRBJ2-7
V gene: TRBV2
CDR3 length: 15
CDR3 protein: CASRAFSGRTYEQYF
CDR3 DNA: TGTGCCAGCAGGGCCTTTAGCGGGCGCACCTACGAGCAGTACTTC

clone size: -
D gene: -
J gene: TRBJ1-6
V gene: TRBV6-6
CDR3 length: 12
CDR3 protein: CASSYSSGSLHF
CDR3 DNA: TGTGCCAGCAGTTACTCCTCCGGGTCCCTCCACTTT

clone size: -
D gene: -
J gene: TRBJ2-1
V gene: TRBV5-1
CDR3 length: 13
CDR3 protein: CASKASSYNEQFF
CDR3 DNA: TGCGCCAGCAAAGCGAGCTCCTACAATGAGCAGTTCTTC

clone size: -
D gene: TRBD1
J gene: TRBJ1-1
V gene: TRBV25-1
CDR3 length: 12
CDR3 protein: CASSEDRGKAFF
CDR3 DNA: TGTGCCAGCAGTGAAGACAGGGGGAAAGCTTTCTTT

clone size: -
D gene: -
J gene: TRBJ2-5
V gene: TRBV7-2
CDR3 length: 13
CDR3 protein: CASSLTTGPTQYF
CDR3 DNA: TGTGCCAGCAGCTTAACGACAGGACCGACCCAGTACTTC

clone size: once
D gene: TRBD1
J gene: TRBJ1-2
V gene: TRBV14
CDR3 length: 16
CDR3 protein: CASSPGPNPGGYGYTF
CDR3 DNA: TGTGCCAGCAGCCCGGGACCCAACCCAGGGGGCTATGGCTACACCTTC

clone size: once
D gene: -
J gene: TRBJ1-1
V gene: TRBV10-2
CDR3 length: 16
CDR3 protein: CASSESEWGLGSEAFF
CDR3 DNA: TGCGCCAGCAGTGAGTCTGAATGGGGACTAGGATCTGAAGCTTTCTTT

clone size: -
D gene: -
J gene: TRBJ2-3
V gene: TRBV24-1
CDR3 length: 17
CDR3 protein: CATSDSRGVSSLDTQYF
CDR3 DNA: TGTGCCACCAGTGATTCTCGAGGAGTCTCTTCATTGGATACGCAGTATTTT

clone size: -
D gene: TRBD1
J gene: TRBJ1-1
V gene: TRBV5-1
CDR3 length: 14
CDR3 protein: CASTRTGANTEAFF
CDR3 DNA: TGCGCCAGCACCCGGACAGGGGCAAACACTGAAGCTTTCTTT

clone size: once
D gene: -
J gene: TRBJ1-2
V gene: TRBV9
CDR3 length: 13
CDR3 protein: CASSVGLDYGYTF
CDR3 DNA: TGTGCCAGCAGCGTCGGACTCGACTATGGCTACACCTTC

clone size: -
D gene: -
J gene: TRBJ1-3
V gene: TRBV5-6
CDR3 length: 14
CDR3 protein: CASRQGHAGNTIYF
CDR3 DNA: TGTGCCAGCAGACAGGGACATGCTGGAAACACCATATATTTT

clone size: -
D gene: -
J gene: TRBJ1-1
V gene: TRBV6-5
CDR3 length: 12
CDR3 protein: CASHFWNTEAFF
CDR3 DNA: TGTGCCAGCCACTTCTGGAACACTGAAGCTTTCTTT

clone size: -
D gene: -
J gene: TRBJ1-6
V gene: TRBV10-3
CDR3 length: 17
CDR3 protein: CAISETERGSFNSPLHF
CDR3 DNA: TGTGCCATCAGTGAGACCGAAAGGGGGAGTTTTAATTCACCCCTCCACTTT

clone size: -
D gene: TRBD2
J gene: TRBJ2-3
V gene: TRBV5-1
CDR3 length: 16
CDR3 protein: CASSSGLAGGQDTQYF
CDR3 DNA: TGCGCCAGCAGCTCGGGACTAGCGGGGGGCCAGGATACGCAGTATTTT

clone size: -
D gene: -
J gene: TRBJ2-7
V gene: TRBV15
CDR3 length: 15
CDR3 protein: CATSRNLQGTYEQYF
CDR3 DNA: TGTGCCACCAGCAGAAACCTACAGGGTACCTACGAGCAGTACTTC

clone size: -
D gene: TRBD1
J gene: TRBJ1-2
V gene: TRBV6-6
CDR3 length: 16
CDR3 protein: CASTPSGTALNYGYTF
CDR3 DNA: TGTGCCAGCACTCCCTCCGGGACAGCGCTTAACTATGGCTACACCTTC

clone size: -
D gene: -
J gene: TRBJ1-5
V gene: TRBV3-1/TRBV3-2
CDR3 length: 22
CDR3 protein: CASSQDLWFGNDRFYSNQPQHF
CDR3 DNA: TGTGCCAGCAGCCAAGATCTTTGGTTCGGGAATGACAGGTTTTATAGCAATCAGCCCCAGCATTTT

clone size: -
D gene: -
J gene: TRBJ2-3
V gene: TRBV5-6
CDR3 length: 15
CDR3 protein: CASSLKTSRTDTQYF
CDR3 DNA: TGTGCCAGCAGCTTGAAGACTAGTCGCACAGATACGCAGTATTTT

clone size: -
D gene: TRBD1
J gene: TRBJ1-6
V gene: TRBV6-5
CDR3 length: 14
CDR3 protein: CASSRQGFPGALHF
CDR3 DNA: TGTGCCAGCAGTCGACAGGGGTTTCCGGGGGCCCTCCACTTT

clone size: -
D gene: -
J gene: TRBJ2-7
V gene: TRBV27
CDR3 length: 13
CDR3 protein: CASSPYGTSEQYF
CDR3 DNA: TGTGCCAGCAGTCCATATGGGACATCCGAGCAGTACTTC

clone size: once
D gene: TRBD1
J gene: TRBJ1-2
V gene: TRBV29-1
CDR3 length: 14
CDR3 protein: CSVGAGTGNYGYTF
CDR3 DNA: TGCAGCGTTGGGGCGGGGACAGGGAACTATGGCTACACCTTC

clone size: -
D gene: -
J gene: TRBJ2-7
V gene: TRBV5-1
CDR3 length: 13
CDR3 protein: CASSLGTDYEQYF
CDR3 DNA: TGCGCCAGCAGCCTTGGGACTGACTACGAGCAGTACTTC

clone size: -
D gene: TRBD2
J gene: TRBJ2-1
V gene: TRBV5-1
CDR3 length: 15
CDR3 protein: CASSLLTSGYNEQFF
CDR3 DNA: TGCGCCAGCAGCTTACTGACTAGCGGATACAATGAGCAGTTCTTC

clone size: -
D gene: -
J gene: TRBJ2-5
V gene: TRBV5-6
CDR3 length: 16
CDR3 protein: CASSRKEPTGQETQYF
CDR3 DNA: TGTGCCAGCAGCCGTAAAGAACCGACAGGACAAGAGACCCAGTACTTC

clone size: -
D gene: TRBD1
J gene: TRBJ2-7
V gene: TRBV6-5
CDR3 length: 13
CDR3 protein: CATWGQPSYEQYF
CDR3 DNA: TGTGCCACCTGGGGACAGCCGTCCTACGAGCAGTACTTC

clone size: once
D gene: -
J gene: TRBJ2-1
V gene: TRBV3-1/TRBV3-2
CDR3 length: 16
CDR3 protein: CASSQDGGAGYNEQFF
CDR3 DNA: TGTGCCAGCAGCCAAGATGGGGGGGCGGGCTACAATGAGCAGTTCTTC

clone size: -
D gene: TRBD1
J gene: TRBJ2-2
V gene: TRBV7-9
CDR3 length: 14
CDR3 protein: CASSRGQGPGELFF
CDR3 DNA: TGTGCCAGCAGCAGGGGACAGGGCCCCGGGGAGCTGTTTTTT

clone size: -
D gene: -
J gene: TRBJ2-5
V gene: TRBV15
CDR3 length: 15
CDR3 protein: CATSRDGGTGETQYF
CDR3 DNA: TGTGCCACCAGCAGAGATGGAGGGACGGGAGAGACCCAGTACTTC

clone size: -
D gene: TRBD1
J gene: TRBJ2-5
V gene: TRBV2
CDR3 length: 15
CDR3 protein: CASSTTTGARKTQYF
CDR3 DNA: TGTGCCAGCAGTACGACCACAGGGGCCAGGAAGACCCAGTACTTC

clone size: once
D gene: -
J gene: TRBJ2-1
V gene: TRBV3-1/TRBV3-2
CDR3 length: 18
CDR3 protein: CASSPKRCPRDGGNEQFF
CDR3 DNA: TGTGCCAGCAGCCCTAAAAGATGCCCTCGGGACGGAGGGAATGAGCAGTTCTTC

clone size: -
D gene: TRBD1
J gene: TRBJ2-5
V gene: TRBV7-9
CDR3 length: 15
CDR3 protein: CASSTWGQQQETQYF
CDR3 DNA: TGTGCCAGCAGCACGTGGGGACAGCAGCAAGAGACCCAGTACTTC

clone size: -
D gene: TRBD2
J gene: TRBJ2-7
V gene: TRBV7-3
CDR3 length: 15
CDR3 protein: CASSSTLAGGDEQYF
CDR3 DNA: TGTGCCAGCAGCTCGACTCTAGCGGGGGGCGACGAGCAGTACTTC

clone size: -
D gene: -
J gene: TRBJ2-3
V gene: TRBV6-2/TRBV6-3
CDR3 length: 15
CDR3 protein: CASSSGEPGADTQYF
CDR3 DNA: TGTGCCAGCAGTTCCGGCGAGCCAGGGGCAGATACGCAGTATTTT

clone size: -
D gene: TRBD2
J gene: TRBJ2-3
V gene: TRBV6-1
CDR3 length: 16
CDR3 protein: CASSEGRTSGVDTQYF
CDR3 DNA: TGTGCCAGCAGTGAAGGAAGGACTAGCGGGGTAGATACGCAGTATTTT

clone size: -
D gene: TRBD2
J gene: TRBJ2-4
V gene: TRBV6-2/TRBV6-3
CDR3 length: 18
CDR3 protein: CASSQPPGGGISKNIQYF
CDR3 DNA: TGTGCCAGCAGTCAACCCCCGGGGGGGGGCATTTCCAAAAACATTCAGTACTTC

clone size: -
D gene: -
J gene: TRBJ2-1
V gene: TRBV5-1
CDR3 length: 16
CDR3 protein: CASSLRAEGSYNEQFF
CDR3 DNA: TGCGCCAGCAGCTTGCGGGCGGAGGGTTCCTACAATGAGCAGTTCTTC

clone size: once
D gene: TRBD1
J gene: TRBJ2-2
V gene: TRBV7-3
CDR3 length: 15
CDR3 protein: CASSRQGPNTGELFF
CDR3 DNA: TGTGCCAGCAGCCGACAGGGCCCGAACACCGGGGAGCTGTTTTTT

clone size: -
D gene: TRBD2
J gene: TRBJ2-5
V gene: TRBV28
CDR3 length: 15
CDR3 protein: CASSRSGGFQETQYF
CDR3 DNA: TGTGCCAGCAGTCGTAGCGGGGGGTTCCAAGAGACCCAGTACTTC

clone size: once
D gene: -
J gene: TRBJ1-4
V gene: TRBV7-9
CDR3 length: 16
CDR3 protein: CASSRYRRTTNEKLFF
CDR3 DNA: TGTGCCAGCAGCCGATACAGGAGAACAACTAATGAAAAACTGTTTTTT